The T cell receptor (beta chain) described here comes from a study of T cell repertoires in ileal Crohn's disease. Libraries were prepared by immunoSEQ multiplex PCR; TCRdb keeps only in-frame clonotypes and omits some of them. The data hold over 450 clones, with 75% to 90% observed a single time. The V and J ends lost 5 bases and 4 bases, in that order; junction bases with no gene match: 7. The CDR3 is 15 amino acids. The germline gives CDR1 MNHEY, CDR2 SVGAGI. Time point described: neoterminal ileum biopsy at postoperative endoscopy, about 6 months after surgery. The sequence was obtained from an adult with Crohn's disease. The V gene is TRBV6-5, the J gene TRBJ2-7, with 11 bases fitting TRBD2. The sample comprised ileal tissue. The CDR3 DNA sequence: TGTGCCAGCAGTGTTAGCGGGGGGGCTTCGTACGAGCAGTACTTC. Amino acid sequence: CASSVSGGASYEQYF.